This T cell receptor (beta chain) appears in the sequencing data of a study of glioma-infiltrating T cells. General study results and limits: Only very few CDR3 sequences appeared in both tissue and blood. Tissue-blood divergence was below expectation in non-neoplastic patients, above in gliomas.

The CDR3 has 14 residues. CDR1 and CDR2 (germline): SQVTM, ANQGSEA. V was trimmed by 0 bases and J by 3 bases, leaving 9 bases between them. Amplification of TCR alpha and beta CDR3 regions from RNA used iRepertoire nested multiplex PCR. For one-step reverse transcription and amplification, about 85-400 ng of tissue mRNA or PBMC total RNA was used. TCRdb redid the calling of the multiplex PCR reads with MiXCR, one entry per CDR3 protein. The sample has 100,000 to 150,000 distinct CDR3 sequences, roughly 24% seen once. This clonotype has only a few counts. Its antigen is not known. V and J are TRBV29-1 and TRBJ2-1; D may be TRBD2 (6 bases). The clonotype originates from a human donor with low-grade glioma or glioblastoma, undergoing nonglioma brain surgery, or in good health (not recorded which). Sequenced material: glioma tissue, nonneoplastic brain tissue, or PBMCs (not recorded which). The CDR3 bases are TGCAGCGTTGAAGACGGAGCGGGCTACAATGAGCAGTTCTTC. Amino acid sequence: CSVEDGAGYNEQFF.